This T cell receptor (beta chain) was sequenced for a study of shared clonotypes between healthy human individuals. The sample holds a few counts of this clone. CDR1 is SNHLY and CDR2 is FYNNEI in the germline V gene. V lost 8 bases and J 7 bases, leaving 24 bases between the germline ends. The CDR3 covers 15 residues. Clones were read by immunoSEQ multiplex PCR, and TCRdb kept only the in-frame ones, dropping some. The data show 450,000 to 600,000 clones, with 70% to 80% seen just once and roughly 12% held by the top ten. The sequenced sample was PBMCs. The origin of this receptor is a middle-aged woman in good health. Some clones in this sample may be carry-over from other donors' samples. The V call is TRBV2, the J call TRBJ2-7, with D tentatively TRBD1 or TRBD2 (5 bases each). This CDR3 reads CASRSDGGESREQYF. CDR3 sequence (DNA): TGTGCCAGCCGAAGTGATGGGGGAGAGTCGAGGGAGCAGTACTTC.